A single T cell receptor (beta chain) is shown here with its context. The data belong to a study of CD8 T cells in Susac syndrome. There are 13 residues in the CDR3. V lost 6 bases and J 3 bases, leaving 14 bases between the germline ends. Germline assignment: CDR1 GTSNPN and CDR2 SVGIG (reference sequence). In blood CD8+ and CD4+ T cells, TCR beta underwent sequencing. The multiple sclerosis control group was made up of treatment-naive patients with stable or active relapsing-remitting disease. Reverse transcription used about 0.45 to 1 ug RNA and random hexamers. TCRdb called the immunoSEQ multiplex PCR reads again in MiXCR, with one record for every CDR3 protein. Here the sample spans 95,000 to 150,000 distinct CDR3 sequences, approximately 95% being singletons.

Sequences were obtained from CD8+ T cells from PBMCs. The rearrangement uses TRBV30 and TRBJ1-2; no definite D call. The receptor was derived from a human donor with multiple sclerosis. The CDR3 reads CACYSNFHYGYTF. The CDR3 DNA is TGTGCCTGCTATTCGAATTTTCACTATGGCTACACCTTC.